This is a list of T cell receptor beta chains from one sample in a study of tumor-infiltrating lymphocytes in primary liver carcinoma. TCRdb reanalysed the multiplex PCR reads using MiXCR and keeps one entry per CDR3 protein. The repertoire consists of almost 45,000 distinct CDR3 sequences, with more than 60% occurring once and the leading ten covering 38%. The sequenced material came from tumor-adjacent normal liver tissue. The receptors come from a woman aged 25 to 39 with primary liver carcinoma and hepatitis B virus infection. CDR3s include the opening cysteine and the closing phenylalanine or tryptophan. The order of the fields is J gene, D gene, CDR3 length, clone size, V gene, CDR3 protein, CDR3 DNA. A D gene is named only where the DNA matches it firmly. Clone size appears in some rows only: once, few, many, or a class for an expanded clone.

>TRBJ1-1|.|15|.|TRBV6-2/TRBV6-3
CASSWRQEGGTEAFF
TGTGCCAGTAGCTGGAGACAGGAGGGAGGCACTGAAGCTTTCTTT
>TRBJ2-7|.|13|.|TRBV12-3/TRBV12-4
CVSSLLDSYEQYF
TGTGTCAGCAGTCTCCTCGATTCCTACGAGCAGTACTTC
>TRBJ2-7|.|11|.|TRBV11-2
CVSSPSYEQYF
TGTGTCAGCAGTCCATCATACGAACAGTACTTC
>TRBJ2-1|.|17|.|TRBV28
CSSSHQFSGSSYNEQFF
TGTTCCAGCAGCCACCAATTTAGTGGAAGTTCCTACAATGAGCAGTTCTTC
>TRBJ2-1|TRBD1|15|.|TRBV11-2
CTSSGQGGAYNEQFF
TGTACCAGCAGTGGACAGGGCGGGGCCTACAATGAGCAGTTCTTC
>TRBJ2-7|TRBD1|16|.|TRBV20-1
CSARRLPGQGSYEQYF
TGCAGTGCCAGAAGACTACCGGGACAGGGTTCCTACGAGCAGTACTTC
>TRBJ2-1|.|14|.|TRBV4-3
CDNSHTELINEQFF
TGCGACAACAGCCACACAGAGTTGATCAATGAGCAGTTCTTC
>TRBJ2-1|.|14|.|TRBV4-3
CVSSYAELVNEQSF
TGCGTCAGCAGCTACGCAGAGTTGGTCAATGAGCAGTCCTTC
>TRBJ2-7|TRBD2|16|.|TRBV28
CASSLVRQAGSYEQYF
TGTGCCAGCAGTCTAGTCCGACAAGCGGGATCCTACGAGCAGTACTTC
>TRBJ2-5|.|11|.|TRBV29-1
CSGRLQETQYF
TGCAGCGGTAGACTACAAGAGACCCAGTACTTC
>TRBJ2-1|TRBD2|15|.|TRBV11-2
CASSLGTSGYNEQFF
TGTGCCAGCAGCTTAGGGACTAGCGGTTACAATGAGCAGTTCTTC
>TRBJ2-5|.|15|.|TRBV6-1
CASSENRLTQETQYF
TGTGCCAGCAGTGAAAACAGGCTCACACAAGAGACCCAGTACTTC
>TRBJ2-3|.|17|medium-sized|TRBV11-2
CASSSPDLPPSTDTQYF
TGTGCCAGCAGCTCCCCGGACTTACCCCCTAGCACAGATACGCAGTATTTT
>TRBJ2-5|.|14|.|TRBV11-2
CASSLDGELETQYF
TGTGCCAGTAGCTTAGACGGGGAGCTGGAGACCCAGTACTTC
>TRBJ1-2|.|14|.|TRBV29-1
CSVVRTVDLGGYTF
TGCAGTGTTGTTAGGACAGTGGACTTGGGTGGCTACACCTTC
>TRBJ2-5|TRBD1|15|many|TRBV5-1
CASSFNGQGQETQYF
TGCGCCAGCAGCTTCAACGGACAGGGCCAAGAGACCCAGTACTTC
>TRBJ2-6|.|19|.|TRBV4-3
CASSQESSEIGSGANALTF
TGCGCCAGCAGCCAAGAGAGTAGTGAGATAGGCTCTGGTGCCAACGCCCTGACTTTC
>TRBJ1-2|TRBD1|14|.|TRBV12-3/TRBV12-4
CASSLVDRAYGYTF
TGTGCCAGCAGTTTAGTAGACAGGGCTTATGGCTACACCTTC
>TRBJ2-7|TRBD1|15|once|TRBV6-1
CASSSPGTEVYEQYF
TGTGCCAGCAGTTCGCCCGGGACAGAGGTCTACGAGCAGTACTTC
>TRBJ2-5|.|15|.|TRBV6-2/TRBV6-3
CVSRPITGVEETQYF
TGTGTCAGCAGACCTATCACAGGAGTGGAAGAGACCCAGTACTTC
>TRBJ2-1|TRBD2|16|.|TRBV6-5
CASGLGLVRPYNERFF
TGTGCCAGCGGTCTGGGACTAGTGCGTCCCTACAATGAGCGGTTCTTC
>TRBJ1-5|.|16|.|TRBV12-3/TRBV12-4
CASSLGGGTGNRPHHF
TGTGCCAGCAGTTTAGGGGGGGGAACAGGAAATCGGCCCCACCATTTT
>TRBJ1-1|.|14|.|TRBV11-1
CGSSFGQCYTEAFF
TGTGGCAGTAGCTTCGGGCAGTGCTACACTGAAGCTTTCTTT
>TRBJ2-7|.|13|.|TRBV12-3/TRBV12-4
CANSLVQRSEQYF
TGTGCCAACAGTTTAGTCCAGCGGAGCGAGCAGTACTTC
>TRBJ2-7|.|14|many|TRBV4-3
CASSQDAGAYEQYF
TGCGCCAGCAGCCAAGATGCCGGGGCCTACGAGCAGTACTTC
>TRBJ2-3|.|13|.|TRBV6-4
CASSTNEADTQYF
TGTGCCAGCAGTACTAACGAGGCAGATACGCAGTATTTT
>TRBJ1-2|.|14|.|TRBV28
CASSLTGGKYGYTF
TGTGCCAGCAGTCTAACCGGGGGCAAGTATGGCTACACCTTC
>TRBJ2-1|.|13|medium-sized|TRBV12-3/TRBV12-4
CASSLGWYNEQFF
TGTGCCAGCAGTTTGGGGTGGTACAATGAGCAGTTCTTC
>TRBJ2-4|.|14|.|TRBV2
CASSELGLENIQYF
TGTGCCAGCAGTGAGCTAGGGCTCGAAAACATTCAGTACTTC
>TRBJ2-1|TRBD2|16|.|TRBV11-2
CASSLGRAGDCYEQLF
TGTGCCAGCAGCCTCGGACGAGCGGGAGATTGTTATGAGCAGCTCTTC
>TRBJ2-6|.|18|many|TRBV7-9
CASSPSGLGFSGANVLTF
TGTGCCAGCAGCCCCTCCGGACTCGGATTCTCTGGGGCCAACGTCCTGACTTTC
>TRBJ2-1|.|13|.|TRBV7-2
CASSLVLYNEQFF
TGTGCCAGCAGCTTAGTACTTTACAATGAGCAGTTCTTC
>TRBJ1-1|TRBD1|16|once|TRBV19
CANSAESAQGHKEAFF
TGTGCCAATAGTGCCGAGTCTGCACAGGGGCACAAGGAAGCTTTCTTC
>TRBJ2-7|.|15|many|TRBV7-8
CASSLAGTGLYEQYF
TGTGCCAGCAGCTTAGCGGGAACGGGGCTCTACGAGCAGTACTTC
>TRBJ1-2|.|14|.|TRBV11-2
CASSPGGTGHGYTF
TGTGCCAGCAGCCCTGGCGGGACGGGTCATGGCTACACCTTC
>TRBJ2-2|TRBD2|15|.|TRBV4-2
CASSSLTSEAGEPFF
TGTGCCAGCAGCTCTCTAACTAGCGAGGCCGGGGAGCCGTTTTTC
>TRBJ2-5|TRBD1|16|once|TRBV11-2
CVSSIRTGGAKETQYF
TGTGTCAGCAGCATAAGAACAGGGGGCGCGAAGGAGACCCAGTACTTC
>TRBJ1-1|.|17|.|TRBV7-9
CASGSKRGEATNTEAFF
TGTGCCAGCGGATCGAAACGAGGGGAGGCGACGAACACTGAAGCTTTCTTT
>TRBJ2-5|.|18|.|TRBV18
CASSRGSIGGAFDSAQYF
TGTGCCAGCTCGCGTGGCTCCATTGGAGGGGCGTTCGATTCGGCCCAGTACTTC
>TRBJ2-5|TRBD2|14|.|TRBV11-2
CASSRDTSGATQYF
TGTGCCAGCAGCCGTGATACTAGCGGGGCGACCCAGTACTTC
>TRBJ2-5|.|13|many|TRBV6-1
CAIRRNGEETQYF
TGTGCCATCCGACGGAATGGAGAAGAGACCCAGTACTTC
>TRBJ1-2|TRBD1|17|.|TRBV12-3/TRBV12-4
CANSVSSGTGGGYGYTF
TGTGCCAACAGTGTCTCCTCCGGGACAGGGGGAGGCTATGGCTACACTTTC
>TRBJ2-3|TRBD1|14|.|TRBV6-6
CPSSRTGPPDTQYF
TGTCCCAGCAGCCGGACAGGGCCCCCAGATACGCAGTATTTT
>TRBJ1-2|.|14|.|TRBV11-2
CASSLDWANYGYTF
TGTGCCAGCAGCTTAGATTGGGCTAACTATGGCTACACCTTC
>TRBJ2-1|.|16|.|TRBV14
CVSSQVVPGAYDEQFF
TGTGTCAGCAGCCAAGTAGTCCCCGGGGCCTACGATGAGCAGTTCTTC
>TRBJ2-7|.|13|.|TRBV6-2/TRBV6-3
CVSSYQDRAPVYF
TGTGTCAGCAGTTACCAGGATCGGGCCCCAGTATACTTC
>TRBJ1-3|.|14|.|TRBV28
CARSAQLVRNTIYF
TGTGCCCGCTCAGCACAGTTGGTGAGAAACACTATATATTTT
>TRBJ2-1|.|13|.|TRBV6-5
CVSSGTAGNEQIF
TGTGTCAGCAGTGGGACGGCGGGGAATGAGCAGATCTTC
>TRBJ2-1|.|16|.|TRBV6-2/TRBV6-3
CVSSYLRQVSYIEQFF
TGTGTCAGCAGTTACTTAAGACAGGTTTCCTACATTGAGCAGTTCTTC
>TRBJ2-2|.|15|.|TRBV6-2/TRBV6-3
CASSYTGPEVGELFF
TGTGCCAGCAGTTACACAGGGCCTGAGGTCGGGGAGCTGTTTTTT
>TRBJ1-6|.|14|.|TRBV6-5
CVSRSGAGHSPLHF
TGTGTCAGCAGGTCGGGGGCAGGGCACTCGCCCCTCCACTTT
>TRBJ2-4|.|13|.|TRBV2
CASSVSGLNIQYF
TGTGCCAGCAGTGTTTCCGGGCTGAACATTCAGTACTTC
>TRBJ2-7|.|12|.|TRBV11-2
CASFPAGYEQYF
TGTGCCAGCTTTCCGGCGGGGTACGAGCAGTACTTT
>TRBJ2-3|.|16|.|TRBV6-5
CASSSSRRRARDTQYF
TGTGCTAGCAGCAGCTCTCGCAGGAGGGCCAGAGATACGCAGTATTTT
>TRBJ2-1|.|17|.|TRBV4-3
CAISQASSGSSYNEQFF
TGTGCCATCAGCCAAGCTTCTTCCGGAAGCTCCTACAATGAGCAGTTCTTC
>TRBJ2-2|.|13|.|TRBV29-1
CSCANLGTGELFF
TGCAGCTGTGCCAACCTTGGCACCGGGGAGTTGTTTTTT